This TCR beta chain comes out of a study of control samples from healthy donors and cancer patients. Germline CDR1 reads SGHAT; CDR2 reads FQNNGV. V dropped 5 bases and J dropped 0 bases, with 11 bases sitting between them. The CDR3 is 14 residues long. Profiling relied on immunoSEQ multiplex PCR, and the TCRdb table lists in-frame clones only, not all of them. The table lists 50,000 or so clones, roughly 80% of them singletons, with over 9% in the top ten. Sequenced: blood. This receptor was identified in a man in his sixties or seventies in good health. The chain carries TRBV11-2 and TRBJ2-7; D is ambiguous. The CDR3 reads CASSPDTNSYEQYF. The CDR3 DNA reads as TGTGCCAGCAGCCCCGACACCAACTCCTACGAGCAGTACTTC.